This is a list of T cell receptor beta chains from one sample in a study of T cells after yellow fever vaccination. Via MiXCR, TCRdb re-called the 5' RACE reads, giving one row per CDR3 protein. Among about 260,000 distinct CDR3 sequences, 3.6% were seen once, and the ten largest hold around 20%. The material was PBMCs, obtained 15 days after the yellow fever booster vaccination. The receptors come from a man between 18 and 35 years old who received the YFV17D yellow fever vaccine. The CDR3 runs from the conserved cysteine through the conserved F or W. A D gene is named only where the DNA matches it firmly. Clone sizes are given selectively: once, few, many, or a class where the clone is expanded.

size | J | D | V | DNA | CDR3
many | TRBJ2-5 | TRBD2 | TRBV5-1 | TGCGCCAGCAGCGGGACTAGCGGCCAAGAGACCCAGTACTTC | CASSGTSGQETQYF
many | TRBJ1-5 | TRBD1 | TRBV29-1 | TGCAGCGTCTCATTTGGGACAGCTAGCAATCAGCCCCAGCATTTT | CSVSFGTASNQPQHF
many | TRBJ2-2 | NA | TRBV4-3 | TGCGCCAGCAGCCTCGGCTACCCGAACACCGGGGAGCTGTTTTTT | CASSLGYPNTGELFF
many | TRBJ1-5 | NA | TRBV7-9 | TGTGCCAGCAGCAGTATCAGCAATCAGCCCCAGCATTTT | CASSSISNQPQHF
many | TRBJ1-6 | NA | TRBV5-1 | TGCGCCAGCAGGGTGGAAAATTCACCCCTCCACTTT | CASRVENSPLHF
many | TRBJ1-5 | NA | TRBV20-1 | TGCAGTGCTAGACGGACACGCGATAGCAATCAGCCCCAGCATTTT | CSARRTRDSNQPQHF
many | TRBJ2-7 | TRBD2 | TRBV3-1 | TGTGCCAGCAGCCGATCACTAGCGGTGCCTTCCTACGAGCAGTACTTC | CASSRSLAVPSYEQYF
many | TRBJ2-5 | NA | TRBV9 | TGTGCCAGCAGCGTAGCGGCAGAAGGGGAGACCCAGTACTTC | CASSVAAEGETQYF
many | TRBJ2-6 | NA | TRBV9 | TGTGCCAGCAGCGTAGTGGGGGGTCCGGGAGGGGCCAACGTCCTGACTTTC | CASSVVGGPGGANVLTF
many | TRBJ2-3 | NA | TRBV7-2 | TGTGCCAGCAGGGAACAGGGCTTTCGCACAGATACGCAGTATTTT | CASREQGFRTDTQYF
many | TRBJ2-7 | NA | TRBV7-9 | TGTGCCAGCAGCTTCATAGGACACCTCTACGAGCAGTACTTC | CASSFIGHLYEQYF
many | TRBJ2-1 | NA | TRBV6-5 | TGTGCCAGCAACAAAGGAGAGAGCTCCTACAATGAGCAGTTCTTC | CASNKGESSYNEQFF
many | TRBJ2-1 | TRBD2 | TRBV7-6 | TGTGCCAGCAGCTCTCCGACTCGCGGGGGGCCTTCGAGCTCCTACAATGAGCAGTTCTTC | CASSSPTRGGPSSSYNEQFF
many | TRBJ2-7 | NA | TRBV7-3 | TGTGCCAGCAGCCCCCCGGGGAAAGAGGAGCAGTACTTC | CASSPPGKEEQYF
NA | TRBJ1-6 | NA | TRBV10-2 | TGCGCCAGCTCTGCAGGGTTAAGGTCACCCCTCCACTTT | CASSAGLRSPLHF
many | TRBJ1-2 | TRBD1 | TRBV20-1 | TGCAGTGCCTCAGACAGGGATCTAAGAGGCTACACCTTC | CSASDRDLRGYTF
many | TRBJ2-2 | NA | TRBV6-2/TRBV6-3 | TGTGCCAGCAGTTGGGTCGGGAACACCGGGGAGCTGTTTTTT | CASSWVGNTGELFF
few | TRBJ2-5 | NA | TRBV12-3/TRBV12-4 | TGTGCCAGCAGTTCCCCGGGGTTGAGGGAGACCCAGTACTTC | CASSSPGLRETQYF
NA | TRBJ2-1 | TRBD2 | TRBV20-1 | TGCAGTGCTAGAGATCCCATGGGCGGGGGGGTCTACAATGAGCAGTTCTTC | CSARDPMGGGVYNEQFF
few | TRBJ1-5 | NA | TRBV20-1 | TGCAGTGCTAGAACCCCAGGGTCCAATCAGCCCCAGCATTTT | CSARTPGSNQPQHF
many | TRBJ2-1 | NA | TRBV6-1 | TGTGCCAGCAGTATGGGGGGACAATGGCAGTTCTTC | CASSMGGQWQFF
many | TRBJ2-3 | TRBD2 | TRBV7-9 | TGTGCCAGCAGCTCGGACGGGGGGGCCGCAGATACGCAGTATTTT | CASSSDGGAADTQYF
many | TRBJ1-1 | TRBD1 | TRBV2 | TGTGCCAGCAGTGAAGAGGGGACAGGAGCTTTCTTT | CASSEEGTGAFF
many | TRBJ2-5 | TRBD1 | TRBV7-7 | TGTGCTAGCAGCCCTCGGGACAGGGATTGGGAGACCCAGTACTTC | CASSPRDRDWETQYF
many | TRBJ1-2 | NA | TRBV6-6 | TGTGCCAGCAGTTACTCGAAATGGGCCGAGGGCTACACCTTC | CASSYSKWAEGYTF
NA | TRBJ2-7 | NA | TRBV7-2 | TGTGCCAGCAGCCCCTCGAATTGGGCCTACGAGCAGTACTTC | CASSPSNWAYEQYF
many | TRBJ2-3 | NA | TRBV20-1 | TGCAGTGCTAGTGGGACCCGCAGCACAGATACGCAGTATTTT | CSASGTRSTDTQYF
many | TRBJ2-5 | NA | TRBV24-1 | TGTGCCACCCCTAGAGAAGAGACCCAGTACTTC | CATPREETQYF
many | TRBJ2-5 | TRBD1 | TRBV15 | TGTGCCACCAGCAGCGACAGGGGATTAGAGACCCAGTACTTC | CATSSDRGLETQYF
many | TRBJ2-2 | NA | TRBV19 | TGTGCCAGTAACCCAGGACTTTCGAACACCGGGGAGCTGTTTTTT | CASNPGLSNTGELFF
NA | TRBJ2-6 | TRBD1 | TRBV30 | TGTGCCTGGACGACAGGGTCCGGGGCCAACGTCCTGACTTTC | CAWTTGSGANVLTF
many | TRBJ2-2 | NA | TRBV15 | TGTGCCACCAGCGTCGTGGATAGGGACGCGAACACCGGGGAGCTGTTTTTT | CATSVVDRDANTGELFF
many | TRBJ1-1 | TRBD1 | TRBV12-3/TRBV12-4 | TGTGCCAGCAGCCAAGACAGGGCCACTGAAGCTTTCTTT | CASSQDRATEAFF
many | TRBJ2-1 | NA | TRBV7-2 | TGTGCCAGCAGTCAGGGAAGCCATGAGCAGTTCTTC | CASSQGSHEQFF
many | TRBJ2-5 | TRBD1 | TRBV15 | TGTGCCACCAGCAGTGACAGGGAACAGACCCAGTACTTC | CATSSDREQTQYF
many | TRBJ1-6 | NA | TRBV7-2 | TGTGCCAGCAGCTTAACGGCAGGGTGGGATTCACCCCTCCACTTT | CASSLTAGWDSPLHF
many | TRBJ2-7 | NA | TRBV6-6 | TGTGCCAGCATGTTACAGCCCTCCTACGAGCAGTACTTC | CASMLQPSYEQYF
NA | TRBJ1-6 | TRBD1 | TRBV14 | TGTGCCAGCAGCCAAGAACGGACAGGGGATTCACCCCTCCACTTT | CASSQERTGDSPLHF
many | TRBJ2-3 | NA | TRBV5-4 | TGTGCCAGCAGCCACCGTAACACGCAGTATTTT | CASSHRNTQYF
many | TRBJ2-7 | NA | TRBV18 | TGTGCCAGCTCACTGCAGAGAAGATACGAAGAGCAGTACTTC | CASSLQRRYEEQYF
NA | TRBJ1-2 | TRBD1 | TRBV5-6 | TGTGCCAGCAGCTTGAAGGGCAGGGGGTCGAGTGGCTACACCTTC | CASSLKGRGSSGYTF
many | TRBJ1-1 | NA | TRBV24-1 | TGTGCCACCAGTGACCCTGGAGGGGAAGCTTTCTTT | CATSDPGGEAFF
many | TRBJ2-2 | NA | TRBV29-1 | TGCAGCGTTGAGGACACCGGGGAGCTGTTTTTT | CSVEDTGELFF
many | TRBJ2-5 | TRBD1 | TRBV28 | TGTGTCAGCAGTCCTGGGACAGGGAGGTACGGGGCCACCCAGTACTTC | CVSSPGTGRYGATQYF
NA | TRBJ1-6 | NA | TRBV12-3/TRBV12-4 | TGTGCCAGCAGTCAGGGTTCCCTTAATTCACCCCTCCACTTT | CASSQGSLNSPLHF
few | TRBJ1-6 | NA | TRBV6-4 | TGTGCCAGCAGTAAAGAGGAATATAATTCACCCCTCCACTTT | CASSKEEYNSPLHF
many | TRBJ1-1 | NA | TRBV5-1 | TGCGCCAGCAGCTTGGTGGGTACCGGGGATGAAGCTTTCTTT | CASSLVGTGDEAFF
many | TRBJ1-1 | TRBD1 | TRBV16 | TGTGCCAGCTCCAGGGGGGACACTGAAGCTTTCTTT | CASSRGDTEAFF
NA | TRBJ2-3 | NA | TRBV7-2 | TGTGCCAGCAGCGTCAACCGGGACGCAGATACGCAGTATTTT | CASSVNRDADTQYF
NA | TRBJ2-1 | TRBD2 | TRBV6-2/TRBV6-3 | TGTGCCAGCAGCCACAAGCGGGGGGGCCGCCAAACCAATGAGCAGTTCTTC | CASSHKRGGRQTNEQFF
many | TRBJ2-4 | NA | TRBV12-3/TRBV12-4 | TGTGCCAGCAGTTTAGGGCGGGGCCTAGCCAAAAACATTCAGTACTTC | CASSLGRGLAKNIQYF
once | TRBJ2-6 | NA | TRBV3-2 | TGTGCCAGCAGCCCCAAAGGGGCCAACGTCCTGACTTTC | CASSPKGANVLTF
many | TRBJ2-1 | TRBD2 | TRBV9 | TGTGCCAGCAGCGTAGGCTCGGGACTAGCGGGCAACCCATCCTACAATGAGCAGTTCTTC | CASSVGSGLAGNPSYNEQFF